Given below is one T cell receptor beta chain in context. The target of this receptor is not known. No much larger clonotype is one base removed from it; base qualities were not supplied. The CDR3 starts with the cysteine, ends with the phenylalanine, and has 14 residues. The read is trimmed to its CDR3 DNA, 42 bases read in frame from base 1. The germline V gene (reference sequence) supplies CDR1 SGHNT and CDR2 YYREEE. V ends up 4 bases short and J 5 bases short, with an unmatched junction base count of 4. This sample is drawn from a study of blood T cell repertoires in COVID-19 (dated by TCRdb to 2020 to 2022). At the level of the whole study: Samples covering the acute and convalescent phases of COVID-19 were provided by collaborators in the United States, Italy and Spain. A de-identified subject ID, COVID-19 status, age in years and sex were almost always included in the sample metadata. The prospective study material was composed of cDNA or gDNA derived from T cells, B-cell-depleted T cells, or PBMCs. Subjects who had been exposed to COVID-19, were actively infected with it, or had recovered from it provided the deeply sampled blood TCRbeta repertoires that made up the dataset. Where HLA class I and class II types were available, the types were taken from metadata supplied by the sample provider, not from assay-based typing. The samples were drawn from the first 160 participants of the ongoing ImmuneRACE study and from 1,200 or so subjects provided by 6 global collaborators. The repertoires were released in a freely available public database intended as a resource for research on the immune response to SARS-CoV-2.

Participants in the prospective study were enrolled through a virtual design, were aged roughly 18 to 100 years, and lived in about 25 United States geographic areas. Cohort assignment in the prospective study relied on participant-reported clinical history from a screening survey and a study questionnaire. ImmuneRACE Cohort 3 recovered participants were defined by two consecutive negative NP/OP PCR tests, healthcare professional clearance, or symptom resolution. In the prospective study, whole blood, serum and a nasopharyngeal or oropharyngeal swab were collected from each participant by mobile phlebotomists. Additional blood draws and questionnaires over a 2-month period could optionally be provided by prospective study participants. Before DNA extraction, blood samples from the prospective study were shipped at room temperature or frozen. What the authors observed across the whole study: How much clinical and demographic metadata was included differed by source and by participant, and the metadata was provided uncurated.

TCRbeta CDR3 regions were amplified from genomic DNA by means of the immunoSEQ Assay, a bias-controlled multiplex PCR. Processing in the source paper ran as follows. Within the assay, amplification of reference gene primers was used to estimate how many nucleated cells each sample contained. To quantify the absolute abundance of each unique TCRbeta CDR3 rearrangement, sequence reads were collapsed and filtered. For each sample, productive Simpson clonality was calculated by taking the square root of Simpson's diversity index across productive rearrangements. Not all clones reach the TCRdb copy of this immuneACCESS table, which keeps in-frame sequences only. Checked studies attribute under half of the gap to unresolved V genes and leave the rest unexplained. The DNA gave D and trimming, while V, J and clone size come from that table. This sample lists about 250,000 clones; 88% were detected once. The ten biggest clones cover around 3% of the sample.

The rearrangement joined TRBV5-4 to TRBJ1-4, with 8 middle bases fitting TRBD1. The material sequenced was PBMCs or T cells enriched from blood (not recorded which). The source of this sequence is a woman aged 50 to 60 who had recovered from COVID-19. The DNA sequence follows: TGTGCCAGCAGCGAGACAGGGGTAAATGAAAAACTGTTTTTT. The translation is CASSETGVNEKLFF. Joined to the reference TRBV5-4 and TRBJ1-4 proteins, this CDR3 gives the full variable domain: ETGVTQSPTHLIKTRGQQVTLRCSSQSGHNTVSWYQQALGQGPQFIFQYYREEENGRGNFPPRFSGLQFPNYSSELNVNALELDDSALYLCASSETGVNEKLFFGSGTQLSVL.